The rows below give T cell receptor beta chains drawn from one sample of a study of regulatory T cells in long-lasting Graves disease. Using its own MiXCR run on the multiplex PCR reads, TCRdb lists one record per CDR3 protein. The sample consists of 310,000 or so distinct CDR3 sequences, around 23% of them appearing once. Sequencing was performed on peripheral blood mononuclear cells (PBMCs), taken when the disease was refractory, from a patient treated with antithyroid drugs. The receptors derive from a female donor with Graves disease. The CDR3 runs from the conserved cysteine through the conserved F or W. The D gene is left open where the match is weak. The listing skips clone size in some rows; elsewhere it reads once, few, many or a size class.

few	TRBJ2-2	NA	TRBV3-1	TGTGCCAGCAGCCAAATAGCCACCGGGGAGCTGTTTTTT	CASSQIATGELFF
NA	TRBJ1-1	NA	TRBV7-9	TGTGCCAGCAGCTTAGTGGGAGATCTTCGAGCTTTCTTT	CASSLVGDLRAFF
many	TRBJ2-7	NA	TRBV28	TGTGCCAGCAGTGCATCCCTCGGGGAATTCTACGAGCAGTACTTC	CASSASLGEFYEQYF
many	TRBJ2-7	NA	TRBV18	TGTGCCAGCAGTGAAGGAGGGTCCTACGAGCAGTACTTC	CASSEGGSYEQYF
NA	TRBJ1-2	TRBD1	TRBV29-1	TGCAGCGTTGCCCTGGGACAGGGGGATAGTAACTATGGCTACACCTTC	CSVALGQGDSNYGYTF
NA	TRBJ2-1	TRBD2	TRBV12-3/TRBV12-4	TGTGCCAGCAGTCCCGGACTAGCGGAGACCAATGAGCAGTTCTTC	CASSPGLAETNEQFF
many	TRBJ1-4	TRBD1	TRBV5-1	TGCGCCAGCAGCCGACAGGGACCTAATGAAAAACTGTTTTTT	CASSRQGPNEKLFF
many	TRBJ2-7	NA	TRBV5-1	TGCGCCAGCAGCTCAATAAGGACGGGCACCTACGAGCAGTACTTC	CASSSIRTGTYEQYF
many	TRBJ2-7	NA	TRBV5-1	TGCGCCAGCAGCGGCGGGTCGGGACTCTACGAGCAGTACTTC	CASSGGSGLYEQYF
many	TRBJ1-2	NA	TRBV28	TGTGCCAGCAGTTTTCCCACAGGCAACTATGGCTACACCTTC	CASSFPTGNYGYTF
many	TRBJ2-5	TRBD1	TRBV12-3/TRBV12-4	TGTGCCAGCAGGTACAGGGGTCAAGAGACCCAGTACTTC	CASRYRGQETQYF
many	TRBJ2-5	TRBD1	TRBV24-1	TGTGCCACCAGTGACCCGGCCGCGGGACAGGGGAGAGAGACCCAGTACTTC	CATSDPAAGQGRETQYF
NA	TRBJ1-1	NA	TRBV7-2	TGTGCCAGCAGCTACCTCAGGGGAGACACTGAAGCTTTCTTT	CASSYLRGDTEAFF
few	TRBJ2-1	NA	TRBV28	TGTGCCAGCAGTTCGACCCACAATGAGCAGTTCTTC	CASSSTHNEQFF
NA	TRBJ1-5	NA	TRBV18	TGTGCCAGCTCACCAAATAGGGTTCGGGGAGATCAGCCCCAGCATTTT	CASSPNRVRGDQPQHF
few	TRBJ1-4	NA	TRBV18	TGTGCCAGCTCACCACCGGGGGATGAAAAACTGTTTTTT	CASSPPGDEKLFF
many	TRBJ1-1	NA	TRBV11-2	TGTGCCAGCAGCTTAGTAGGGACGTCGAACACTGAAGCTTTCTTT	CASSLVGTSNTEAFF
NA	TRBJ1-1	NA	TRBV5-6	TGTGCCAGCGGTCACTGGGACACCGGCAGTGCGGCTGAAGCTTTCTTT	CASGHWDTGSAAEAFF
many	TRBJ1-5	NA	TRBV2	TGTGCCAGCAGGGGGGACGAACAGCCCCAGCATTTT	CASRGDEQPQHF
few	TRBJ1-1	NA	TRBV18	TGTGCCAGCTCACCACCGCGTCTTTCGGGAACTGAAGCTTTCTTT	CASSPPRLSGTEAFF
NA	TRBJ2-1	NA	TRBV7-6	TGTGCCAGCAGCATAGGAGGGTACGCGAACAATGAGCAGTTCTTC	CASSIGGYANNEQFF
NA	TRBJ2-5	TRBD2	TRBV20-1	TGCAGTGCTCCAACTAGGACTAGCGGGACCCAAGAGACCCAGTACTTC	CSAPTRTSGTQETQYF
many	TRBJ2-1	NA	TRBV6-1	TGTGCCAGCGGTGCAAGGAGGAGCTCCTACAATGAGCAGTTCTTC	CASGARRSSYNEQFF
few	TRBJ2-7	NA	TRBV20-1	TGCAGTGCTAGAGTGCAATCCTACGAGCAGTACTTC	CSARVQSYEQYF
NA	TRBJ2-5	TRBD2	TRBV19	TGTGCCAGTAGTTGGACTAGCGGGAGAGAGACCCAGTACTTC	CASSWTSGRETQYF
many	TRBJ2-2	NA	TRBV2	TGTGCCAGCAGTGAAGCGGCCCACACCGGGGAGCTGTTTTTT	CASSEAAHTGELFF
NA	TRBJ2-7	NA	TRBV30	TGTGCCTGGAGGGGGGGAATTGACTACGAGCAGTACTTC	CAWRGGIDYEQYF
many	TRBJ2-5	TRBD2	TRBV2	TGTGCCACCCCGGGCGAGCGGGAGTTACGGGGGGAGACCCAGTACTTC	CATPGERELRGETQYF
NA	TRBJ2-7	TRBD1	TRBV5-1	TGCGCCAGCAGTTCCGGGACAGTAAGAGGCGAGCAGTACTTC	CASSSGTVRGEQYF
many	TRBJ2-7	TRBD1	TRBV10-3	TGTGCCACTCAAGGACAGGGGGTAGGCGAGCAGTACTTC	CATQGQGVGEQYF
NA	TRBJ2-2	NA	TRBV5-6	TGTGCCAGCAGCACTTTAGCAGGGACCGGGGAGCTGTTTTTT	CASSTLAGTGELFF
few	TRBJ2-5	NA	TRBV4-1	TGCGCCAGCAGCCGAGAGACATTTAACTGGGAGACCCAGTACTTC	CASSRETFNWETQYF
few	TRBJ2-7	TRBD1	TRBV5-1	TGCGCCAGCATGCTAGGGACAGCTACCTACGAGCAGTACTTC	CASMLGTATYEQYF
NA	TRBJ2-6	TRBD1	TRBV6-1	TGTGCCAGCACCTTGACAGGGGGCGCTGGGGCCAACGTCCTGACTTTC	CASTLTGGAGANVLTF